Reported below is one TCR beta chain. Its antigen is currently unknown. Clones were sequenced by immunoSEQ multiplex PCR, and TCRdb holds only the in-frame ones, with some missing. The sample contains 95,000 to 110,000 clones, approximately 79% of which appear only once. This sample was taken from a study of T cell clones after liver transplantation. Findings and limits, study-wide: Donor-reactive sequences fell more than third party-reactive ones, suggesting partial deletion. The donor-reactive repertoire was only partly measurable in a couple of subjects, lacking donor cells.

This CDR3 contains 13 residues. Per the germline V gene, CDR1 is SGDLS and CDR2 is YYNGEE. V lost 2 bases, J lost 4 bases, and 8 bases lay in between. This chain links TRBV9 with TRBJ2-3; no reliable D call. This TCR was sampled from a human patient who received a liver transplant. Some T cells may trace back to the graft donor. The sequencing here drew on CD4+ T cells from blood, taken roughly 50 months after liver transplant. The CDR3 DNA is TGTGCCAGCAGCGTCTTCTTTCCAGATACGCAGTATTTT. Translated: CASSVFFPDTQYF.